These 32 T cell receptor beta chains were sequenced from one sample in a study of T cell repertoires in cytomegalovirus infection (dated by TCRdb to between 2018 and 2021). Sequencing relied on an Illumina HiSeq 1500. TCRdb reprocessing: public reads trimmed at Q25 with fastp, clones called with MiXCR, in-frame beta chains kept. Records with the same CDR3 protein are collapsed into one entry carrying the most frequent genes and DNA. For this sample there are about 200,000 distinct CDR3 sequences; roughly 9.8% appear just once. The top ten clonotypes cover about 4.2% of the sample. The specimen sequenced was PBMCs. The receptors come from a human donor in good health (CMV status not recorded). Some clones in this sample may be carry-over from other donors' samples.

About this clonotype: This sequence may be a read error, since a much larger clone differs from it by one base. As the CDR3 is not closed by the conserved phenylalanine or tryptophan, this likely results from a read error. CDR3 sequence reads: CASSLGTAGNSPLHL. The CDR3 DNA is TGTGCCAGCAGCCTGGGGACGGCGGGTAATTCACCCCTCCACCTT. The J gene is TRBJ1-6, the V gene TRBV7-2, with D possibly being TRBD1 (5 bases). This CDR3 has 15 amino acids. CDR1 and CDR2 (germline): SGHTA, FQGNSA. V was trimmed by 5 bases and J by 6 bases, leaving 14 bases between them.

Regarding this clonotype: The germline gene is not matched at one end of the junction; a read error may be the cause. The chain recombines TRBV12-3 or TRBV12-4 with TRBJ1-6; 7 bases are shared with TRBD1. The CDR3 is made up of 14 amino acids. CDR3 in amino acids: CASILPTGRSPLHF. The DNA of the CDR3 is TGTGCCAGCATTTTACCGACAGGGCGTTCACCCCTCCACTTT.

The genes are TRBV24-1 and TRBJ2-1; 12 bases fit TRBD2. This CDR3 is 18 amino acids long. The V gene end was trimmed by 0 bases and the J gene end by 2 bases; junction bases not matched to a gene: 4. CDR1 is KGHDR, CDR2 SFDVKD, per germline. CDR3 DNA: TGTGCCACCAGTGATTTGCCCGGGACTAGCGGGCCCTACAATGAGCAGTTCTTC. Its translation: CATSDLPGTSGPYNEQFF.

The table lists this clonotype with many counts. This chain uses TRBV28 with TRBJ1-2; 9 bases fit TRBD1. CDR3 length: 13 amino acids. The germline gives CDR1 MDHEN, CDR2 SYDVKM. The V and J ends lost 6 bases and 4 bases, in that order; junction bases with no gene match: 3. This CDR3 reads CASRKGQGYGYTF. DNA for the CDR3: TGTGCCAGCAGAAAGGGACAGGGCTATGGCTACACCTTC.

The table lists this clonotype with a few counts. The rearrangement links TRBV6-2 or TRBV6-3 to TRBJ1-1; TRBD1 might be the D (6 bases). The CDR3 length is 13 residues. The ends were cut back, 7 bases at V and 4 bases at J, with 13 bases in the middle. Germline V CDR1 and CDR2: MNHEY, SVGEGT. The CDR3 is CASIRGASTEAFF. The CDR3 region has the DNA TGTGCCAGCATACGGGGGGCGAGCACTGAAGCTTTCTTT.

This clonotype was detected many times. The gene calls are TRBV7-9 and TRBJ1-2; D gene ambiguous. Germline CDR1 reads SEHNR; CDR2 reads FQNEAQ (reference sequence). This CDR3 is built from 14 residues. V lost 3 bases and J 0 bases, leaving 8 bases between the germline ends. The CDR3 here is CASSLLQTNYGYTF. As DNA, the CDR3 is TGTGCCAGCAGCTTGTTACAAACTAACTATGGCTACACCTTC.

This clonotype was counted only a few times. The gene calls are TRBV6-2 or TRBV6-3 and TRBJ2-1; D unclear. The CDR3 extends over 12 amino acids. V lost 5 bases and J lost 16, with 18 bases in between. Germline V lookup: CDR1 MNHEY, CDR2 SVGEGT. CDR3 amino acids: CASSQTPHDHFF. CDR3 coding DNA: TGTGCCAGCAGTCAGACCCCCCACGATCATTTCTTC.

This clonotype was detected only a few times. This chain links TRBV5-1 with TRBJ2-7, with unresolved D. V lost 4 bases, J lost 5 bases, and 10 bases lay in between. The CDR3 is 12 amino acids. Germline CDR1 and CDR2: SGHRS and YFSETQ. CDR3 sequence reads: CASSIQGNEQYF. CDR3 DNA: TGCGCCAGCAGCATACAAGGAAACGAGCAGTACTTC.

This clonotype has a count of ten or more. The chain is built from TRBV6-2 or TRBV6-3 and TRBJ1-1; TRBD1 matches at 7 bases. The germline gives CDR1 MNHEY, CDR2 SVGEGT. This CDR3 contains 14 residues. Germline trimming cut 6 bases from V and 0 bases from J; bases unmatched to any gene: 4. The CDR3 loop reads CASSGGQVNTEAFF. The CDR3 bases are TGTGCCAGCAGCGGTGGACAGGTGAACACTGAAGCTTTCTTT.

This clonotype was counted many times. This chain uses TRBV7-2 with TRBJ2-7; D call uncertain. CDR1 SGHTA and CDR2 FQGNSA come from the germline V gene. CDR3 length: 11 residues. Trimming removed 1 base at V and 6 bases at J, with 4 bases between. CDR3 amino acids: CASSLGREQYF. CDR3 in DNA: TGTGCCAGCAGCTTAGGTCGCGAGCAGTACTTC.

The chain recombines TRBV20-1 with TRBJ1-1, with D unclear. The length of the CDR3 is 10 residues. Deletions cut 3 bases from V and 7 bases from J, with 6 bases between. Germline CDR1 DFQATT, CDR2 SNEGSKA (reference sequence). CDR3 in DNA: TGCAGTGCTAGGGACGGTGAAGCTTTCTTT. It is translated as CSARDGEAFF.

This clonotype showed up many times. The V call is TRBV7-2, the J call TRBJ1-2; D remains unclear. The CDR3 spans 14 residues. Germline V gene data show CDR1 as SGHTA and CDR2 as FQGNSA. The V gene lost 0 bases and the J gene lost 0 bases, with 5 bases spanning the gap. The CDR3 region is CASSLAPSNYGYTF. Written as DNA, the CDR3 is TGTGCCAGCAGCTTAGCTCCGTCTAACTATGGCTACACCTTC.

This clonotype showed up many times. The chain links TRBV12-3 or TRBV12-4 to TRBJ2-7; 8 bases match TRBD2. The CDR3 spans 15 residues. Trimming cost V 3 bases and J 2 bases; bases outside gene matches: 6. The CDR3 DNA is TGTGCCAGCAGTTTGGGACTAGAAAACCCCTACGAGCAGTACTTC. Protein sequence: CASSLGLENPYEQYF.

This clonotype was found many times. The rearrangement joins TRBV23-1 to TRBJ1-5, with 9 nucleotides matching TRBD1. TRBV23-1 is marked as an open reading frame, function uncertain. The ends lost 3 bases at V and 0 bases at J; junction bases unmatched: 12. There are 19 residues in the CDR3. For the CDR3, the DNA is TGCGCCAGCAGTCACCACCGGGACAGGGTTGTTCATAGCAATCAGCCCCAGCATTTT. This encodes CASSHHRDRVVHSNQPQHF.

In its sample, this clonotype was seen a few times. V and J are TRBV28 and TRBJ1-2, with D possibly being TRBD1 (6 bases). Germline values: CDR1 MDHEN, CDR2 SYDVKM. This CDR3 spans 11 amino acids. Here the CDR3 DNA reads TGTGGGACAGAATCTAACTATGGCTACACCTTC. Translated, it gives CGTESNYGYTF.

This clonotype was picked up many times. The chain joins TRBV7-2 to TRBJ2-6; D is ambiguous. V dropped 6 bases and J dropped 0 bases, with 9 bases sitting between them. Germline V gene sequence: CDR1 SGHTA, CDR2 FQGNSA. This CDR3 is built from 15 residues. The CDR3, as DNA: TGTGCCAGCAGATCCGGACCCTCTGGGGCCAACGTCCTGACTTTC. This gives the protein CASRSGPSGANVLTF.

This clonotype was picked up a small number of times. CDR3 loop: CASRRDRGNEQYF. The DNA of the CDR3 is TGTGCCAGCAGACGGGACAGGGGCAACGAGCAGTACTTC. V gene TRBV5-4 combines with J gene TRBJ2-7, with 10 bases identical to TRBD1. Trimming cost V 5 bases and J 5 bases; bases outside gene matches: 4. The CDR3 loop spans 13 amino acids. Germline CDR1 and CDR2: SGHNT and YYREEE (reference sequence).

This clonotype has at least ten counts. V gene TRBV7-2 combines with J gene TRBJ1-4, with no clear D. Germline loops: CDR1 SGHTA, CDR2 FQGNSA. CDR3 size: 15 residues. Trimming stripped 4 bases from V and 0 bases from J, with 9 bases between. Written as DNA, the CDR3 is TGTGCCAGCAGCTCTGTCCCTGCAACTAATGAAAAACTGTTTTTT. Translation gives CASSSVPATNEKLFF.

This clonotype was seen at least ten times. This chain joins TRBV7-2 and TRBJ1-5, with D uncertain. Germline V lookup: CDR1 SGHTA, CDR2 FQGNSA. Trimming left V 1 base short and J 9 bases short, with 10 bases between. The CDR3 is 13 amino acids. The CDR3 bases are TGTGCCAGCAGCTTAGATGGGATCCGGCCCCAGCATTTT. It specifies CASSLDGIRPQHF.

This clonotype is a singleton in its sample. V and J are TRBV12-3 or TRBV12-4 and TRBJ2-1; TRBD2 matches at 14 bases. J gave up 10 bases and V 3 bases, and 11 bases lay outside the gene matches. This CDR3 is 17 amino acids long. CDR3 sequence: CASSFPPTSGRAGEQFF. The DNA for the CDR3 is TGTGCCAGCAGTTTCCCCCCGACTAGCGGGAGGGCGGGCGAGCAGTTCTTC.

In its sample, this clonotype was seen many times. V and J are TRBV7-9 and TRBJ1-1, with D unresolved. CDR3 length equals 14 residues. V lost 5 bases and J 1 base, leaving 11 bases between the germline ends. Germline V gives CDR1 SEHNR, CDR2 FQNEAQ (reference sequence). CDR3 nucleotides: TGTGCCAGCAGCCCACCCCCCGCGAACACTGAAGCTTTCTTT. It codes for CASSPPPANTEAFF.

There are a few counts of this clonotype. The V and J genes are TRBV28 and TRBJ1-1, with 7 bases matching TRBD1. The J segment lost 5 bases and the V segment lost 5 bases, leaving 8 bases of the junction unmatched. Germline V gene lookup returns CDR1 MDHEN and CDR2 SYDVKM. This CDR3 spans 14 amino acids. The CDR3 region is CASSTPGGSTEAFF. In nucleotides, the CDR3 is TGTGCCAGCAGTACCCCAGGGGGAAGTACTGAAGCTTTCTTT.

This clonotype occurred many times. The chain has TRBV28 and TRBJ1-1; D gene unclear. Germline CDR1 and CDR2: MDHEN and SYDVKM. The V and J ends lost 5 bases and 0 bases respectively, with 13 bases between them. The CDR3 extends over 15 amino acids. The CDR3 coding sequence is TGTGCCAGCAGTCCCTGGCAAGAAATGAACACTGAAGCTTTCTTT. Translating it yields CASSPWQEMNTEAFF.

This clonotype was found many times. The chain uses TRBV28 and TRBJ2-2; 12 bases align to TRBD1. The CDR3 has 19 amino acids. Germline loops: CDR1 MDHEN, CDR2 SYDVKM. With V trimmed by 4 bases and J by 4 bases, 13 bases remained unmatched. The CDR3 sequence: CASSSTGTGGARFTGELFF. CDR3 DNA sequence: TGTGCCAGCAGTTCCACCGGGACAGGGGGCGCTCGGTTCACCGGGGAGCTGTTTTTT.

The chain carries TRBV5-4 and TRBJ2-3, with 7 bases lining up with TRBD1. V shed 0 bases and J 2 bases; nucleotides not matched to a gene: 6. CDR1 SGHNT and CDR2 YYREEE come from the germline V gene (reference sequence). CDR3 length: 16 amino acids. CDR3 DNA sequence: TGTGCCAGCAGCTTGGGTGTGGGACAGACCACAGATACGCAGTATTTT. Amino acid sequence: CASSLGVGQTTDTQYF.

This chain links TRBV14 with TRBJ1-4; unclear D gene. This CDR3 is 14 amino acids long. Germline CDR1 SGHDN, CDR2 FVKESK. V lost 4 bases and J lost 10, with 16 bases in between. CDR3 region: CASSPIPDLGKLFF. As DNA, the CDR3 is TGTGCCAGCAGCCCCATCCCGGACCTAGGAAAACTGTTTTTT.

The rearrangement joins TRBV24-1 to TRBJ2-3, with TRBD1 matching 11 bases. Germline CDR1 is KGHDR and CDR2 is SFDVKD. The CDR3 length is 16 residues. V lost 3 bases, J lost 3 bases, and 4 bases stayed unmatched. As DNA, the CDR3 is TGTGCCACCAGTGATCGCGGGACAGGGGGGACAGATACGCAGTATTTT. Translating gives CATSDRGTGGTDTQYF.

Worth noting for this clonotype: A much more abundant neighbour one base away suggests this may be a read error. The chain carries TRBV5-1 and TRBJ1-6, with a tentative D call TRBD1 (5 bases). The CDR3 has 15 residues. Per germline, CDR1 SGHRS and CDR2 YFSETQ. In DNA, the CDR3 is TGCGTCAGCAGCACGGGGCAGGCCCCCGGATCACCCCTCCACTTT. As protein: CVSSTGQAPGSPLHF.

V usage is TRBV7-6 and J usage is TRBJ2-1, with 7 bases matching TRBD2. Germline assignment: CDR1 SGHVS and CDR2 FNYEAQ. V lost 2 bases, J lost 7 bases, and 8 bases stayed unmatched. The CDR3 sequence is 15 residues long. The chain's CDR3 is CASSLRTRSENEQFF. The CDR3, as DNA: TGTGCCAGCAGCTTACGGACTAGGAGTGAGAATGAGCAGTTCTTC.

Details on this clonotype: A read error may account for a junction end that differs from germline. The CDR3 bases are TGTGCCAGCAGTCTCGGGACAGCGGACACAGGTACGCAGTATTTT. It is translated as CASSLGTADTGTQYF. The gene calls are TRBV28 and TRBJ2-3, with 7 bases that match TRBD1. The CDR3 covers 15 residues. Germline V lookup: CDR1 MDHEN, CDR2 SYDVKM.

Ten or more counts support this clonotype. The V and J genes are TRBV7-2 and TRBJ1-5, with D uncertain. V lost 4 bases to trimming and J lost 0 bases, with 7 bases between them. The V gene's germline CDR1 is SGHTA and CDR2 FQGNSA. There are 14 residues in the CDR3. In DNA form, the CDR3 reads TGTGCCAGCAGCTCATCCCATAGCAATCAGCCCCAGCATTTT. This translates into CASSSSHSNQPQHF. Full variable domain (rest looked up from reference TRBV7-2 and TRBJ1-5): GAGVSQSPSNKVTEKGKDVELRCDPISGHTALYWYRQSLGQGLEFLIYFQGNSAPDKSGLPSDRFSAERTGGSVSTLTIQRTQQEDSAVYLCASSSSHSNQPQHFGDGTRLSIL.

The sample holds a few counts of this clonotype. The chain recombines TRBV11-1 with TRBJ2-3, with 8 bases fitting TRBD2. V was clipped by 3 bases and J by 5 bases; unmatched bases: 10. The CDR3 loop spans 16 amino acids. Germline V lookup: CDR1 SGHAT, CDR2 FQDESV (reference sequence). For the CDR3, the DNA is TGTGCCAGCAGCTTGGAACCGGGACTAGAGGGAGATACGCAGTATTTT. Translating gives CASSLEPGLEGDTQYF.